The 2 T cell receptor beta chains listed next were all sequenced from one sample in a study of T cell responses to AZD1222 COVID-19 vaccine. Data came from immunoSEQ multiplex PCR; TCRdb stores just in-frame clones and leaves some out. The table has more than 85,000 clones, approximately 94% seen once. The material was peripheral blood, obtained 28 days after the second AZD1222 dose. Receptors originate from an adult who received the AZD1222 COVID-19 vaccine.

This sequence joins TRBV19 and TRBJ1-4, with 9 bases matching TRBD1. Germline V CDR1 and CDR2: LNHDA, SQIVND (reference sequence). V dropped 6 bases and J dropped 4; count of bases not matched to a gene: 3. The CDR3 spans 14 residues. CDR3 in DNA: TGTGCCAGTAGCAACAGGGGGCTTAATGAAAAACTGTTTTTT. Residues: CASSNRGLNEKLFF.

The chain links TRBV5-1 to TRBJ1-1; D call uncertain. From germline, CDR1 is SGHRS and CDR2 YFSETQ. The CDR3 has 16 residues. V was shortened by 2 bases and J by 2 bases, with 16 bases between the two germline ends. DNA of the CDR3: TGCGCCAGCAGCTTATGGGCGGGAGTAATAAACACTGAAGCTTTCTTT. Translating it yields CASSLWAGVINTEAFF.